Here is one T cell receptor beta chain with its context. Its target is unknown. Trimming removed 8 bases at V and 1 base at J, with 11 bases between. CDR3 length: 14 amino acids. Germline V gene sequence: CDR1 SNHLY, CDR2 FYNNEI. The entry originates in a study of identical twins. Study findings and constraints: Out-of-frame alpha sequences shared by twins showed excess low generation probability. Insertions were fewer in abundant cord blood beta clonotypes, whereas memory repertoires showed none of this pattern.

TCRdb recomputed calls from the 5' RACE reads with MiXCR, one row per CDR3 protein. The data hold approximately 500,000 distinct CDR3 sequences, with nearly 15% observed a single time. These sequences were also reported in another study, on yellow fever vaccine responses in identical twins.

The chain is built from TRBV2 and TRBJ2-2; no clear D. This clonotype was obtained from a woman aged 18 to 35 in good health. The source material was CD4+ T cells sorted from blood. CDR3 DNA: TGTGCCAGCGGTAATAGCAGGAACACCGGGGAGCTGTTTTTT. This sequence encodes CASGNSRNTGELFF.